These 29 T cell receptor beta chains were sequenced from one sample in a study of shared clonotypes between healthy human individuals. Positively selected for CCR7, the CD45RO-negative cells used as naive CD8 cells excluded terminally differentiated effector memory CD45RA+ cells. Using immunoSEQ multiplex PCR, the repertoire was profiled, and TCRdb retains in-frame clones only, with some absent. The sample shows roughly 890,000 clones, almost 95% of them seen only once. Sequencing input: naive CD8+ T cells sorted from blood. Receptors were obtained from a man aged 25-45 years in good health.

The chain links TRBV29-1 to TRBJ2-1; 14 nucleotides match TRBD2. The CDR3 sequence is 17 residues long. Germline lookup yields CDR1 SQVTM and CDR2 ANQGSEA. V lost 3 bases, J lost 4 bases, and 8 bases stayed unmatched. The CDR3 nucleotides read TGCAGCGTTGAGGGACTAGCGGGAGAATCAGGGTACAATGAGCAGTTCTTC. Amino acids: CSVEGLAGESGYNEQFF.

This chain links TRBV7-9 with TRBJ2-7, with 7 bases matching TRBD2. Germline loops: CDR1 SEHNR, CDR2 FQNEAQ (reference sequence). J lost 2 bases, V lost 2 bases, and 9 bases had no gene match. This CDR3 spans 16 amino acids. The CDR3 sequence: CASSLLAASGTYEQYF. CDR3 sequence (DNA): TGTGCCAGCAGCTTATTGGCGGCTAGCGGAACCTACGAGCAGTACTTC.

The CDR3 coding sequence is TGTGCCAGCAGCTTTGGAGGGCTGGGCACTGAAGCTTTCTTT. It yields the protein CASSFGGLGTEAFF. The chain combines TRBV5-4 with TRBJ1-1; D is unresolved. This CDR3 spans 14 amino acids. The germline CDR1 and CDR2 sequences are SGHNT and YYREEE (reference sequence). V was cut by 2 bases and J by 4 bases, with 12 bases left in between.

The CDR3, as DNA: TGCAGCGGGAGGGGAGCCGAAGACTCGGGGACCCAGTACTTC. This codes for CSGRGAEDSGTQYF. The chain links TRBV29-1 to TRBJ2-5, with D perhaps matching TRBD2 (6 bases). The length of the CDR3 is 14 residues. V dropped 7 bases and J dropped 7 bases, with 22 bases sitting between them. CDR1 SQVTM and CDR2 ANQGSEA come from the germline V gene.

This chain connects TRBV4-1 to TRBJ1-1, with D uncertain. V shed 4 bases and J shed 2 bases, with 11 bases lying between them. The V gene's germline CDR1 is MGHRA and CDR2 YSYEKL. CDR3 length: 14 amino acids. The CDR3 region is CASSPGGSNTEAFF. As DNA, the CDR3 is TGCGCCAGCAGCCCTGGAGGTTCTAACACTGAAGCTTTCTTT.

V and J are TRBV28 and TRBJ2-3; 13 bases fit TRBD2. The CDR3 is 19 residues long. Germline V CDR1 and CDR2: MDHEN, SYDVKM. The V gene end was trimmed by 0 bases and the J gene end by 2 bases; junction bases not matched to a gene: 8. Written as DNA, the CDR3 is TGTGCCAGCAGTTTATGGACTAGCGGGAGGACCCTTCCCACAGATACGCAGTATTTT. Its translation is CASSLWTSGRTLPTDTQYF.

The rearrangement joins TRBV10-2 to TRBJ2-1, with D perhaps matching TRBD1 (5 bases). The CDR3 loop spans 14 amino acids. The germline CDR1 and CDR2 sequences are WSHSY and SAAADI. With 6 bases removed from V and 2 bases from J, the gap between germline ends came to 11 bases. The CDR3 spells CASRIETAYNEQFF. The DNA for the CDR3 is TGCGCCAGCAGGATTGAGACAGCCTACAATGAGCAGTTCTTC.

The chain carries TRBV11-2 and TRBJ1-2; 10 bases fit TRBD1. The length of the CDR3 is 15 residues. The V gene's germline CDR1 is SGHAT and CDR2 FQNNGV. V lost 3 bases and J lost 2; bases outside the gene matches: 3. The DNA for the CDR3 is TGTGCCAGCAGCTTGGGACAGGGGACGAACTATGGCTACACCTTC. It translates to CASSLGQGTNYGYTF.

The chain has TRBV27 and TRBJ2-1; TRBD2 matches 13 bases. V dropped 8 bases and J dropped 5; count of bases not matched to a gene: 6. CDR1 is MNHEY and CDR2 is SMNVEV in the germline V gene (reference sequence). The CDR3 sequence is 15 residues long. The CDR3 loop reads CASLSGLAGNNEQFF. The CDR3 bases are TGTGCCAGCCTTTCGGGACTAGCGGGAAACAATGAGCAGTTCTTC.

J is TRBJ2-3 and V is TRBV28; D is possibly TRBD1 or TRBD2 (5 bases each). Germline values: CDR1 MDHEN, CDR2 SYDVKM. With 5 bases removed from V and 4 bases from J, the gap between germline ends came to 16 bases. The CDR3 consists of 15 residues. The CDR3 bases are TGTGCCAGCAGTCCGGGACCCCGAAGGGCAGATACGCAGTATTTT. Its translation is CASSPGPRRADTQYF. The variable domain in full, completed from reference TRBV28 and TRBJ2-3, reads DVKVTQSSRYLVKRTGEKVFLECVQDMDHENMFWYRQDPGLGLRLIYFSYDVKMKEKGDIPEGYSVSREKKERFSLILESASTNQTSMYLCASSPGPRRADTQYFGPGTRLTVL.

This clone was detected a few times. This chain links TRBV10-3 with TRBJ1-1; D might be TRBD1 (6 bases). Germline V gene sequence: CDR1 ENHRY, CDR2 SYGVKD. Trimming pared 3 bases from V and 5 bases from J, leaving 13 bases between. The CDR3 sequence is 14 residues long. The CDR3: CAISDAGQRTEAFF. In DNA form, the CDR3 reads TGTGCCATCAGTGACGCAGGACAGCGTACTGAAGCTTTCTTT.

The chain is built from TRBV9 and TRBJ2-3; D is unclear. Germline-derived CDR1 and CDR2 are SGDLS and YYNGEE. This CDR3 contains 16 residues. The V and J ends lost 4 bases and 6 bases respectively, with 21 bases between them. CDR3 nucleotides: TGTGCCAGCAGCACCCTAGGAAGGGCCATAATGGATACGCAGTATTTT. It is translated as CASSTLGRAIMDTQYF.

The V and J genes are TRBV27 and TRBJ2-7, with D possibly being TRBD1 (6 bases). The CDR3 runs 13 residues. V was shortened by 4 bases and J by 5 bases, with 12 bases between the two germline ends. Germline loops: CDR1 MNHEY, CDR2 SMNVEV (reference sequence). This CDR3 is CASSYLQGHEQYF. DNA for the CDR3: TGTGCCAGCAGTTACTTACAGGGCCACGAGCAGTACTTC.

The genes are TRBV29-1 and TRBJ2-7; 8 bases match TRBD1. The CDR3 has 15 amino acids. The germline V gene encodes CDR1 SQVTM and CDR2 ANQGSEA. V lost 5 bases, J lost 1 base, and 10 bases stayed unmatched. The CDR3, as DNA: TGCAGCGTTTTTATAACAGGGGGAAATTCCTACGAGCAGTACTTC. Its protein is CSVFITGGNSYEQYF.

The chain employs TRBV7-9 and TRBJ1-3; perhaps TRBD1 as D (5 bases). The CDR3 is 12 residues long. Germline V gene lookup returns CDR1 SEHNR and CDR2 FQNEAQ (reference sequence). With 5 bases removed from V and 9 bases from J, the gap between germline ends came to 11 bases. This CDR3 is CASSPQGSTIYF. CDR3 nucleotides: TGTGCCAGCAGCCCGCAGGGTTCCACCATATATTTT.

The chain uses TRBV7-9 and TRBJ2-7; the match to TRBD2 covers 14 bases. Trimming took 1 base from V and 5 from J; bases not matched to a gene: 10. The CDR3 length is 18 residues. Germline CDR1 reads SEHNR; CDR2 reads FQNEAQ (reference sequence). Here the CDR3 DNA reads TGTGCCAGCAGCTTAGGAGGGACTAGCGGGAGCCCTTGGGACGAGCAGTACTTC. Amino acids: CASSLGGTSGSPWDEQYF. Supplemented by reference TRBV7-9 and TRBJ2-7, the full variable domain reads DTGVSQNPRHKITKRGQNVTFRCDPISEHNRLYWYRQTLGQGPEFLTYFQNEAQLEKSRLLSDRFSAERPKGSFSTLEIQRTEQGDSAMYLCASSLGGTSGSPWDEQYFGPGTRLTVT.

The V and J genes are TRBV27 and TRBJ2-5; 8 nucleotides agree with TRBD1. V shed 5 bases, J shed 5 bases, and the junction held 10 bases outside the gene matches. The germline gives CDR1 MNHEY, CDR2 SMNVEV (reference sequence). The CDR3 contains 15 residues. CDR3 in amino acids: CASSARQGRWETQYF. For the CDR3, the DNA is TGTGCCAGCAGTGCGCGACAGGGGAGGTGGGAGACCCAGTACTTC.

V and J are TRBV5-4 and TRBJ2-1, with 8 bases lining up with TRBD2. Germline trimming cut 4 bases from V and 2 bases from J; bases unmatched to any gene: 5. The CDR3 has 15 amino acids. The germline gives CDR1 SGHNT, CDR2 YYREEE (reference sequence). The CDR3 here is CASSGSGSPYNEQFF. CDR3 in DNA: TGTGCCAGCAGCGGAAGCGGGAGTCCCTACAATGAGCAGTTCTTC.

This sequence joins TRBV4-3 and TRBJ2-5; D is uncertain. Germline CDR1 is LGHNA and CDR2 is YSLEER. The CDR3 has 15 residues. V shed 0 bases and J shed 5 bases, with 13 bases lying between them. The CDR3 DNA follows: TGCGCCAGCAGCCAAGAATCCCAAGAATGGGAGACCCAGTACTTC. Its protein is CASSQESQEWETQYF.

CDR3 residues: CASNGQGWTEAFF. The CDR3 DNA is TGTGCCAGCAATGGACAGGGGTGGACTGAAGCTTTCTTT. This chain connects TRBV2 to TRBJ1-1; 9 bases map to TRBD1. Germline trimming cut 7 bases from V and 5 bases from J; bases unmatched to any gene: 5. This CDR3 comprises 13 residues. From germline, CDR1 is SNHLY and CDR2 FYNNEI.

V usage is TRBV14 and J usage is TRBJ2-1; 11 positions agree with TRBD2. Germline assignment: CDR1 SGHDN and CDR2 FVKESK. V shed 0 bases, J shed 7 bases, and the junction held 8 bases outside the gene matches. This CDR3 has 17 residues. CDR3 sequence: CASSQDFGLAGSNEQFF. In DNA, the CDR3 is TGTGCCAGCAGCCAAGATTTCGGACTAGCGGGCTCGAATGAGCAGTTCTTC.

This chain connects TRBV18 to TRBJ2-2, with TRBD1 matching over 7 bases. The CDR3 has 16 amino acids. The germline gives CDR1 KGHSH, CDR2 LQKENI. The V and J ends lost 3 bases and 0 bases, in that order; junction bases with no gene match: 4. This CDR3 reads CASSPFDRANTGELFF. The CDR3 DNA sequence: TGTGCCAGCTCACCTTTCGACAGGGCGAACACCGGGGAGCTGTTTTTT.

This chain connects TRBV9 to TRBJ2-1, with D possibly called TRBD1 or TRBD2 (5 bases each). The length of the CDR3 is 16 residues. Germline V gene lookup returns CDR1 SGDLS and CDR2 YYNGEE. V lost 0 bases, J lost 8 bases, and 18 bases lay in between. This CDR3 reads CASSVDFSVGVYEQFF. CDR3 nucleotide sequence: TGTGCCAGCAGCGTAGATTTTTCGGTGGGGGTTTATGAGCAGTTCTTC. The whole variable domain, filled in from reference TRBV9 and TRBJ2-1, reads DSGVTQTPKHLITATGQRVTLRCSPRSGDLSVYWYQQSLDQGLQFLIQYYNGEERAKGNILERFSAQQFPDLHSELNLSSLELGDSALYFCASSVDFSVGVYEQFFGPGTRLTVL.

This chain joins TRBV6-4 and TRBJ1-2, with a weak D call TRBD1 (5 bases). Germline CDR1 is MRHNA and CDR2 is SNTAGT. This CDR3 contains 13 residues. Trimming took off 4 bases at V and 5 bases at J, with 11 bases between the two ends. Here the CDR3 reads CASSAGPIYGYTF. CDR3 nucleotide sequence: TGTGCCAGCAGTGCGGGACCTATTTATGGCTACACCTTC.

The chain combines TRBV19 with TRBJ2-5; TRBD1 matches 8 bases. The CDR3 length is 13 residues. With V trimmed by 10 bases and J by 4 bases, 8 bases remained unmatched. Germline-derived CDR1 and CDR2 are LNHDA and SQIVND (reference sequence). The CDR3 nucleotides are TGTGCCATCTCGGGACAGGTCGGAGAGACCCAGTACTTC. Its translation: CAISGQVGETQYF.

CDR3 nucleotide sequence: TGTGCCAGCAGCTCGTGGGACACTGAAGCTTTCTTT. This codes for CASSSWDTEAFF. The rearrangement uses TRBV11-2 and TRBJ1-1; no clear D gene. Trimming stripped 4 bases from V and 3 bases from J, with 6 bases between. Germline lookup yields CDR1 SGHAT and CDR2 FQNNGV. The CDR3 consists of 12 residues.

The V gene is TRBV15, the J gene TRBJ2-1; D not resolved. The CDR3 runs 13 residues. Trimming took off 3 bases at V and 10 bases at J, with 13 bases between the two ends. CDR1 and CDR2 from the germline V gene are LNHNV and YYDKDF (reference sequence). CDR3 loop: CATSSHLQWEQFF. CDR3 DNA sequence: TGTGCCACCAGCAGCCACCTGCAGTGGGAGCAGTTCTTC.

This sequence joins TRBV19 and TRBJ1-5; D is ambiguous. CDR1 and CDR2 from the germline V gene are LNHDA and SQIVND (reference sequence). This CDR3 region has 17 residues. V lost 5 bases, J lost 0 bases, and 17 bases lay in between. The CDR3 protein is CASSGDEAYYSNQPQHF. The CDR3 DNA is TGTGCCAGTAGTGGTGATGAAGCGTACTATAGCAATCAGCCCCAGCATTTT. Complete variable domain (other parts from reference TRBV19 and TRBJ1-5): DGGITQSPKYLFRKEGQNVTLSCEQNLNHDAMYWYRQDPGQGLRLIYYSQIVNDFQKGDIAEGYSVSREKKESFPLTVTSAQKNPTAFYLCASSGDEAYYSNQPQHFGDGTRLSIL.

This chain links TRBV7-3 with TRBJ2-1, with 9 bases identical to TRBD2. Germline V gene data show CDR1 as SGHTA and CDR2 as FQGTGA. This CDR3 spans 15 amino acids. Trimming cost V 2 bases and J 8 bases; bases outside gene matches: 7. CDR3 sequence (DNA): TGTGCCAGCAGCTTAGGCGGGAGGGGTATCGATGAGCAGTTCTTC. It encodes CASSLGGRGIDEQFF.